The 29 T cell receptor beta chains below all came from one sample that was sequenced in a study of T cell changes during pregnancy in multiple sclerosis. Assay used: immunoSEQ multiplex PCR; TCRdb lists only in-frame clones, some missing. The table lists more than 35,000 clones, roughly nine tenths of them singletons. Sequencing was performed on CD4+ T cells from peripheral blood mononuclear cells, taken in the second trimester of pregnancy. Every receptor here comes from a female donor with multiple sclerosis, enrolled in a pregnancy study.

This chain connects TRBV30 to TRBJ1-6; D gene ambiguous. Germline CDR1 and CDR2: GTSNPN and SVGIG (reference sequence). CDR3 length equals 14 residues. Trimming stripped 0 bases from V and 7 bases from J, with 10 bases between. The DNA of the CDR3 is TGTGCCTGGAGTGTAACAGTAAGAAATTCACCCCTCCACTTT. It codes for CAWSVTVRNSPLHF.

This chain links TRBV30 with TRBJ2-1, with 9 bases that match TRBD2. Germline values: CDR1 GTSNPN, CDR2 SVGIG (reference sequence). V gave up 2 bases and J gave up 9 bases; unmatched junction bases: 5. The CDR3 has 13 residues. CDR3 sequence: CAWSLGLATEQFF. The CDR3 nucleotides are TGTGCCTGGAGTCTCGGACTAGCGACTGAGCAGTTCTTC.

The chain uses TRBV7-2 and TRBJ2-3; TRBD2 aligns across 13 bases. The CDR3 is 18 amino acids. V was pared by 1 base and J by 0 bases, with 4 bases of the junction left unmatched. CDR1 is SGHTA and CDR2 is FQGNSA in the germline V gene. The CDR3 region has the DNA TGTGCCAGCAGCTTAGAGGGACTAGCGGGGCATAGCACAGATACGCAGTATTTT. Translated, it gives CASSLEGLAGHSTDTQYF.

The chain links TRBV29-1 to TRBJ1-2, with 10 nucleotides matching TRBD1. The V gene end was trimmed by 1 base and the J gene end by 1 base; junction bases not matched to a gene: 3. Germline assignment: CDR1 SQVTM and CDR2 ANQGSEA. The CDR3 is 15 amino acids. The CDR3 region is CSVEATGGGNYGYTF. The CDR3, as DNA: TGCAGCGTTGAAGCGACAGGGGGCGGTAACTATGGCTACACCTTC.

V usage is TRBV30 and J usage is TRBJ2-5; 8 bases are a match to TRBD1. Germline V CDR1 and CDR2: GTSNPN, SVGIG (reference sequence). This CDR3 comprises 13 residues. V lost 5 bases and J lost 4; bases outside the gene matches: 6. The CDR3 coding sequence is TGTGCCTGGGGCAGGGGGCATAGAGAGACCCAGTACTTC. It is translated as CAWGRGHRETQYF. The full variable domain, completed using reference TRBV30 and TRBJ2-5, is SQTIHQWPATLVQPVGSPLSLECTVEGTSNPNLYWYRQAAGRGLQLLFYSVGIGQISSEVPQNLSASRPQDRQFILSSKKLLLSDSGFYLCAWGRGHRETQYFGPGTRLLVL.

This CDR3 is CASSPVGLGNTIYF. CDR3 coding DNA: TGTGCCAGCTCACCAGTGGGACTCGGAAACACCATATATTTT. V usage is TRBV18 and J usage is TRBJ1-3, with a tentative D call TRBD1 (5 bases). V was pared by 2 bases and J by 4 bases, with 9 bases between. The CDR3 runs to 14 residues. Germline values: CDR1 KGHSH, CDR2 LQKENI.

The J gene is TRBJ2-7, the V gene TRBV18; D possibly corresponds to TRBD2 (6 bases). V was cut by 4 bases and J by 2 bases, with 12 bases left in between. This CDR3 is 14 amino acids long. In germline, CDR1 is KGHSH, CDR2 LQKENI. CDR3 sequence reads: CASSRPGLPYEQYF. CDR3 coding DNA: TGTGCCAGCTCACGACCGGGACTGCCCTACGAGCAGTACTTC.

J is TRBJ2-2 and V is TRBV5-6; 11 bases are a match to TRBD1. Germline values: CDR1 SGHDT, CDR2 YYEEEE. The CDR3 has 15 residues. The J segment lost 5 bases and the V segment lost 3 bases, leaving 3 bases of the junction unmatched. The DNA of the CDR3 is TGTGCCAGCAGCTGGTGGGACAGGGGGACCGGGGAGCTGTTTTTT. Its translation: CASSWWDRGTGELFF.

The chain couples TRBV20-1 to TRBJ1-2; D unclear. V lost 7 bases to trimming and J lost 8 bases, with 8 bases between them. The CDR3 has 9 amino acids. CDR1 and CDR2 from the germline V gene are DFQATT and SNEGSKA (reference sequence). The CDR3 DNA is TGCAGTGTCCGAGAGGGCTACACCTTC. The encoded protein is CSVREGYTF.

This clone came up once. V and J are TRBV4-2 and TRBJ2-2, with TRBD1 matching 7 bases. This CDR3 has 16 amino acids. The ends lost 0 bases at V and 2 bases at J; junction bases unmatched: 3. The V gene's germline CDR1 is LGHNA and CDR2 YNFKEQ. The DNA for the CDR3 is TGTGCCAGCAGCCAAGAGACAGGGCTTAACACCGGGGAGCTGTTTTTT. This encodes CASSQETGLNTGELFF.

The chain combines TRBV5-1 with TRBJ2-7; D is perhaps TRBD1 (5 bases). V was clipped by 0 bases and J by 0 bases, with 10 bases between them. This CDR3 spans 15 amino acids. Germline V gene sequence: CDR1 SGHRS, CDR2 YFSETQ. DNA of the CDR3: TGCGCCAGCAGCTTGGAGTGGGGCAGCTCCTACGAGCAGTACTTC. Translation gives CASSLEWGSSYEQYF.

This chain uses TRBV19 with TRBJ2-5; TRBD2 agrees at 7 bases. CDR3 length equals 15 residues. J was trimmed by 1 base and V by 2 bases; bases with no gene match: 4. Germline lookup yields CDR1 LNHDA and CDR2 SQIVND (reference sequence). The CDR3 region is CASSIRAGSQETQYF. The CDR3 coding sequence is TGTGCCAGTAGTATAAGAGCGGGAAGCCAAGAGACCCAGTACTTC.

The chain links TRBV7-9 to TRBJ1-4, with D unclear. The CDR3 is 14 amino acids. CDR1 and CDR2 from the germline V gene are SEHNR and FQNEAQ (reference sequence). Between the trimmed V and J ends, which lost 1 base and 7 bases, there was a span of 10 bases. In DNA, the CDR3 is TGTGCCAGCAGCTTAGAGGGAGGCGGTGAAAAACTGTTTTTT. This sequence encodes CASSLEGGGEKLFF.

The chain carries TRBV2 and TRBJ2-5, with TRBD1 as a possible D gene (5 bases). The CDR3 is 12 residues long. The V gene's germline CDR1 is SNHLY and CDR2 FYNNEI. Trimming pared 3 bases from V and 4 bases from J, leaving 6 bases between. As DNA, the CDR3 is TGTGCCAGCAGTGAGCAGGGAGAGACCCAGTACTTC. It specifies CASSEQGETQYF.

This chain joins TRBV2 and TRBJ2-6; unclear D gene. V shed 9 bases and J shed 0 bases, with 12 bases lying between them. CDR3 size: 15 residues. Germline assignment: CDR1 SNHLY and CDR2 FYNNEI. The CDR3 nucleotides are TGTGCCAGTGACATGACCGGCTCTGGGGCCAACGTCCTGACTTTC. This codes for CASDMTGSGANVLTF.

The chain uses TRBV18 and TRBJ1-3; D is undetermined. Germline CDR1 KGHSH, CDR2 LQKENI. V gave up 3 bases and J gave up 0 bases, with 9 bases separating them. This CDR3 region has 15 residues. CDR3 amino acids: CASSPQDSSGNTIYF. Here the CDR3 DNA reads TGTGCCAGCTCACCGCAGGATTCCTCTGGAAACACCATATATTTT.

V usage is TRBV18 and J usage is TRBJ2-2, with D tentatively TRBD1 (6 bases). Germline V CDR1 and CDR2: KGHSH, LQKENI. V was shortened by 3 bases and J by 5 bases, with 13 bases between the two germline ends. The CDR3 runs to 15 residues. The CDR3 region has the DNA TGTGCCAGCTCACCCTACAGGGAGTCGACCGGGGAGCTGTTTTTT. Residues: CASSPYRESTGELFF. The entire variable domain, with the rest obtained from reference TRBV18 and TRBJ2-2, is as follows: NAGVMQNPRHLVRRRGQEARLRCSPMKGHSHVYWYRQLPEEGLKFMVYLQKENIIDESGMPKERFSAEFPKEGPSILRIQQVVRGDSAAYFCASSPYRESTGELFFGEGSRLTVL.

The chain recombines TRBV9 with TRBJ1-2; D not resolved. This CDR3 spans 13 amino acids. Germline loops: CDR1 SGDLS, CDR2 YYNGEE. Trimming removed 0 bases at V and 5 bases at J, with 8 bases between. As DNA, the CDR3 is TGTGCCAGCAGCGTAGTCGAGAGATATGGCTACACCTTC. Translated, it gives CASSVVERYGYTF.

This clone was found once. V is TRBV7-2 and J is TRBJ2-3, with a weak D call TRBD2 (5 bases). The V gene's germline CDR1 is SGHTA and CDR2 FQGNSA. With 3 bases removed from V and 2 bases from J, the gap between germline ends came to 24 bases. CDR3 length equals 19 residues. CDR3 nucleotides: TGTGCCAGCAGCTTGGAGCCGGGGTGGCAGCTCATTAACACAGATACGCAGTATTTT. Residues: CASSLEPGWQLINTDTQYF. The full variable domain, completed using reference TRBV7-2 and TRBJ2-3, is GAGVSQSPSNKVTEKGKDVELRCDPISGHTALYWYRQSLGQGLEFLIYFQGNSAPDKSGLPSDRFSAERTGGSVSTLTIQRTQQEDSAVYLCASSLEPGWQLINTDTQYFGPGTRLTVL.

The chain employs TRBV19 and TRBJ1-3, with no clear D. Trimming removed 7 bases from V and 0 bases from J, with 19 bases in between. From germline, CDR1 is LNHDA and CDR2 SQIVND (reference sequence). This CDR3 comprises 17 residues. The CDR3 spells CASNTRAAWNSGNTIYF. CDR3 DNA: TGTGCCAGTAACACTAGGGCAGCCTGGAACTCTGGAAACACCATATATTTT.

CDR3: CASTRDSFTYGYTF. The CDR3 bases are TGTGCCAGCACCAGGGACAGTTTTACCTATGGCTACACCTTC. The chain combines TRBV6-6 with TRBJ1-2; 7 bases agree with TRBD1. CDR1 is MNHNY, CDR2 SVGAGI, per germline (reference sequence). CDR3 size: 14 residues. Trimming at V came to 7 bases and at J to 4 bases, leaving 9 bases not matched to a gene.

V gene TRBV5-6 combines with J gene TRBJ1-1; D uncertain. From germline, CDR1 is SGHDT and CDR2 YYEEEE. The V and J ends lost 1 base and 2 bases respectively, with 6 bases between them. CDR3 length: 13 amino acids. CDR3 DNA: TGTGCCAGCAGCTTGTCCCCAAACACTGAAGCTTTCTTT. Its protein is CASSLSPNTEAFF.

The V and J genes are TRBV19 and TRBJ1-5; 7 nucleotides line up with TRBD1. The V gene's germline CDR1 is LNHDA and CDR2 SQIVND (reference sequence). Germline trimming cut 7 bases from V and 0 bases from J; bases unmatched to any gene: 15. The length of the CDR3 is 18 residues. The CDR3: CASIGGGAQGISNQPQHF. For the CDR3, the DNA is TGTGCCAGTATTGGAGGGGGCGCTCAGGGAATTAGCAATCAGCCCCAGCATTTT.

The V gene is TRBV9, the J gene TRBJ2-1, with D possibly matching TRBD2 (7 bases). Germline CDR1 SGDLS, CDR2 YYNGEE. This CDR3 contains 18 residues. V gave up 0 bases and J gave up 7 bases, with 23 bases separating them. CDR3 in DNA: TGTGCCAGCAGCGTAGAGGCTATGGGGGCGGGAGCCCCGAATGAGCAGTTCTTC. Protein sequence: CASSVEAMGAGAPNEQFF.

The chain links TRBV30 to TRBJ1-4; TRBD1 is a possible D gene (6 bases). From germline, CDR1 is GTSNPN and CDR2 SVGIG (reference sequence). V shed 2 bases and J shed 7 bases, with 17 bases lying between them. This CDR3 comprises 15 residues. DNA of the CDR3: TGTGCCTGGAGTTCCCGGGGGGGCCGGCGTGAAAAACTGTTTTTT. Encoded protein: CAWSSRGGRREKLFF.

The genes are TRBV5-1 and TRBJ2-1, with 13 bases that match TRBD2. CDR1 is SGHRS and CDR2 is YFSETQ in the germline V gene. The CDR3 sequence is 16 residues long. V lost 5 bases, J lost 10 bases, and 12 bases stayed unmatched. This chain's CDR3 is CASRDNTGTSGTEQFF. In nucleotides, the CDR3 is TGCGCCAGCAGAGATAACACCGGGACTAGCGGGACCGAGCAGTTCTTC.

The chain carries TRBV6-6 and TRBJ2-7; 12 bases are shared with TRBD2. The CDR3 has 15 amino acids. The V and J ends lost 6 bases and 7 bases, in that order; junction bases with no gene match: 10. The germline gives CDR1 MNHNY, CDR2 SVGAGI (reference sequence). The chain's CDR3 is CASSQTSGGTQEQYF. In nucleotides, the CDR3 is TGTGCCAGCAGCCAGACTAGCGGGGGAACCCAGGAGCAGTACTTC.

This rearrangement joins TRBV10-3 to TRBJ2-5, with 7 nucleotides matching TRBD1. The CDR3 runs to 13 residues. The V gene's germline CDR1 is ENHRY and CDR2 SYGVKD. Unmatched junction bases numbered 2, after V lost 5 bases and J lost 2 bases. The CDR3 DNA reads TGTGCCATCAGTATGGGACAGCAAGAGACCCAGTACTTC. It codes for CAISMGQQETQYF.

The chain employs TRBV5-4 and TRBJ2-1, with 9 bases fitting TRBD2. The J segment lost 3 bases and the V segment lost 0 bases, leaving 7 bases of the junction unmatched. Germline-derived CDR1 and CDR2 are SGHNT and YYREEE (reference sequence). The CDR3 is made up of 17 amino acids. The CDR3 sequence is CASSLVASGTDYNEQFF. The CDR3 DNA reads TGTGCCAGCAGCTTGGTCGCTAGCGGGACCGACTACAATGAGCAGTTCTTC.